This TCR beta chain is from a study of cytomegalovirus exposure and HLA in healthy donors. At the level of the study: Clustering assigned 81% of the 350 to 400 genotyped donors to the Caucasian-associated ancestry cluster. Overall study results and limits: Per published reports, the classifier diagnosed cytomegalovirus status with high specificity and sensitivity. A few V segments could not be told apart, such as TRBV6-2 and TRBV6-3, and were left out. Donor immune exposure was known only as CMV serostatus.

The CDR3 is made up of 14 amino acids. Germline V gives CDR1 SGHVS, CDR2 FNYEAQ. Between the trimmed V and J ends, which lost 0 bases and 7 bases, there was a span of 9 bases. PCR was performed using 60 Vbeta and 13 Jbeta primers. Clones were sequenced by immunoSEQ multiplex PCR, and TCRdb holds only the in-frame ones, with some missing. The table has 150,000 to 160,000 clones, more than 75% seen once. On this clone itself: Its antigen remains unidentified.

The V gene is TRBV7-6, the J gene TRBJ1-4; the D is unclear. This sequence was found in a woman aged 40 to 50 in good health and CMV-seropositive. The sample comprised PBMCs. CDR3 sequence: CASSLARGFEKLFF. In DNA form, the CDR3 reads TGTGCCAGCAGCTTAGCCCGGGGTTTTGAAAAACTGTTTTTT.